A selection of T cell receptor beta chains follows, all from one sample in a study of metastatic and nonmetastatic thyroid tumors. MiXCR was used by TCRdb to re-call the PCR reads. The sample has about 92,000 clones; about 15% are singletons. Specimen: blood. These receptors were obtained from a female donor with papillary thyroid cancer or a benign thyroid nodule (not recorded which). Some clones in this sample may be carry-over from other donors' samples. The CDR3 runs from the conserved cysteine through the conserved F or W. A D gene is named only where the DNA matches it firmly. Clone size is given for some rows only: seen once, a few or many times, or a class if the clone is expanded.

size	V	J	D	CDR3	DNA
many	TRBV6-1	TRBJ2-7	.	CASIKGTATYEQYF	TGTGCCAGCATCAAGGGTACAGCGACCTACGAGCAGTACTTC
many	TRBV19	TRBJ2-1	.	CASSIEPIGGNNEQFF	TGTGCCAGTAGTATAGAACCGATAGGGGGTAACAATGAGCAGTTCTTC
.	TRBV4-2	TRBJ2-3	.	CASSPYKGGGLDTQYF	TGTGCCAGCAGCCCCTATAAGGGGGGGGGTTTGGATACGCAGTATTTT
many	TRBV12-3/TRBV12-4	TRBJ2-1	TRBD1	CASSFRQGSYNEQFF	TGTGCCAGCAGTTTCAGACAGGGTTCCTACAATGAGCAGTTCTTC
many	TRBV27	TRBJ2-7	TRBD1	CASSPPGTESFYEQYF	TGTGCCAGCAGTCCCCCCGGGACAGAAAGTTTCTACGAGCAGTACTTC
.	TRBV3-1	TRBJ2-6	.	CASSQDISGANVLTF	TGTGCCAGCAGCCAAGATATCTCTGGGGCCAACGTCCTGACTTTC
.	TRBV20-1	TRBJ1-2	.	CSARSRTSYGYTF	TGCAGTGCTAGATCACGGACCAGCTATGGCTACACCTTC
many	TRBV10-2	TRBJ2-7	.	CAKLGGLEQYF	TGCGCCAAATTAGGCGGGCTCGAGCAGTACTTC
.	TRBV30	TRBJ1-2	.	CAWTPAGFEDYVYTF	TGTGCCTGGACGCCGGCCGGGTTTGAGGACTATGTCTACACCTTC
many	TRBV6-6	TRBJ1-2	.	CASSYSPGTASGGYTF	TGTGCCAGCAGTTACTCCCCCGGGACCGCCTCTGGTGGCTACACCTTC
many	TRBV5-6	TRBJ1-3	.	CASSLVGSSGNTIYF	TGTGCCAGCAGCTTGGTTGGTTCGTCTGGAAACACCATATATTTT
many	TRBV18	TRBJ2-3	.	CASSPSRDGTDTQYF	TGTGCCAGCTCACCATCACGTGATGGCACAGATACGCAGTATTTT
many	TRBV28	TRBJ1-6	.	CASSTPGSPLHF	TGTGCCAGCAGTACTCCAGGGTCGCCCCTCCACTTT
many	TRBV6-2/TRBV6-3	TRBJ2-7	TRBD2	CASQRGGFYEQYF	TGTGCCAGCCAGCGGGGGGGCTTCTACGAGCAGTACTTC
many	TRBV10-3	TRBJ2-2	.	CAISSGTANTGELFF	TGTGCCATCAGTTCCGGGACGGCGAACACCGGGGAGCTGTTTTTT
many	TRBV4-2	TRBJ2-6	TRBD1	CASSVRDRGTWANVLTF	TGTGCCAGCAGCGTCCGGGACAGGGGAACCTGGGCCAACGTCCTGACTTTC
many	TRBV7-6	TRBJ2-1	TRBD2	CASSLELAGNEQFF	TGTGCCAGCAGCTTAGAGCTAGCGGGCAATGAGCAGTTCTTC